Presented here are 18 T cell receptor beta chains from one specimen sequenced in a study of CD8+ T cells in alopecia areata (dated by TCRdb to the late 2010s). Library preparation was by the immunoSEQ multiplex PCR assay. RNA was extracted from all samples and reverse transcribed into cDNA, which served as template for TCR sequencing. In TCRdb, the immuneACCESS table is reduced to in-frame sequences with V and J assigned. These tables do not hold every clone; where another copy was compared, an unresolved V gene accounts for under half, and the others remain unexplained. This sample gives approximately 200,000 clones in total; roughly three fifths of them show up just once. The ten largest clones take up around 3% of the sample. The label giving this sample's time point can be read as: less than five weeks on oral tofacitinib. Read against the paper, the sample's treatment or condition label means: oral pan-JAK inhibitor, 5-10 mg twice daily.

This specimen consisted of CD4+ T cells sorted from blood, obtained at week 4, from a patient treated with tofacitinib. The origin of the receptors is a human donor with alopecia areata.

As for this clone: This sample includes further DNA sequences coding for the same CDR3. The chain has TRBV27 and TRBJ1-5; no firm D call. This CDR3 is 12 amino acids long. The V gene's germline CDR1 is MNHEY and CDR2 SMNVEV (reference sequence). The germline V and J ends were trimmed by 3 bases and 3 bases, with 3 bases remaining between them. The CDR3 DNA sequence: TGTGCCAGCAGTTTCGTCAATCAGCCCCAGCATTTT. Protein product: CASSFVNQPQHF.

V is TRBV11-2 and J is TRBJ2-5; 9 bases fit TRBD2. From germline, CDR1 is SGHAT and CDR2 FQNNGV. This CDR3 comprises 16 residues. V was clipped by 5 bases and J by 2 bases; unmatched bases: 9. The CDR3 nucleotides read TGTGCCAGCAGCCGCCTACCGACTAGCGGTCAAGAGACCCAGTACTTC. This codes for CASSRLPTSGQETQYF.

The chain links TRBV4-1 to TRBJ1-1; the D gene is possibly TRBD1 (6 bases). CDR3 length: 14 residues. Looked up from germline, CDR1 is MGHRA and CDR2 is YSYEKL. V dropped 6 bases and J dropped 5 bases, with 16 bases sitting between them. CDR3 sequence (DNA): TGCGCCAGCAGGCAGAGTGGGGACATTACTGAAGCTTTCTTT. This encodes CASRQSGDITEAFF.

This chain uses TRBV18 with TRBJ1-5; 8 nucleotides align to TRBD1. The V and J ends lost 6 bases and 5 bases, in that order; junction bases with no gene match: 6. Looked up from germline, CDR1 is KGHSH and CDR2 is LQKENI. The CDR3 is made up of 14 amino acids. DNA of the CDR3: TGTGCCAGCTCCAACCAGGGGGCGGATCAGCCCCAGCATTTT. It encodes CASSNQGADQPQHF. Based on the CDR3 plus reference TRBV18 and TRBJ1-5, the full variable domain is NAGVMQNPRHLVRRRGQEARLRCSPMKGHSHVYWYRQLPEEGLKFMVYLQKENIIDESGMPKERFSAEFPKEGPSILRIQQVVRGDSAAYFCASSNQGADQPQHFGDGTRLSIL.

The rearrangement uses TRBV6-6 and TRBJ2-7; D is ambiguous. V dropped 2 bases and J dropped 0 bases, with 2 bases sitting between them. The CDR3 sequence is 12 residues long. Germline CDR1 and CDR2: MNHNY and SVGAGI (reference sequence). For the CDR3, the DNA is TGTGCCAGCAGTTACACCTCCTACGAGCAGTACTTC. Translating gives CASSYTSYEQYF.

The V and J genes are TRBV29-1 and TRBJ2-5, with a possible D match to TRBD2 (7 bases). CDR3 length: 13 residues. With 7 bases removed from V and 4 bases from J, the gap between germline ends came to 16 bases. CDR1 and CDR2 from the germline V gene are SQVTM and ANQGSEA. The CDR3 protein is CSAHLGGPETQYF. CDR3 DNA sequence: TGCAGCGCCCACCTCGGGGGGCCAGAGACCCAGTACTTC.

This clone appeared once. The chain recombines TRBV27 with TRBJ1-5; D remains ambiguous. V lost 2 bases and J 7 bases, leaving 9 bases between the germline ends. Per the germline V gene, CDR1 is MNHEY and CDR2 is SMNVEV (reference sequence). The CDR3 consists of 13 residues. The CDR3 DNA reads TGTGCCAGCAGTTTACGTTGGGAGCAGCCCCAGCATTTT. This codes for CASSLRWEQPQHF.

This clone was seen a handful of times. The genes are TRBV29-1 and TRBJ2-1, with 8 positions matching TRBD1. This CDR3 is 12 amino acids long. Trimming at V came to 1 base and at J to 15 bases, leaving 8 bases not matched to a gene. Germline CDR1 is SQVTM and CDR2 is ANQGSEA. This chain's CDR3 is CSVEVSRQGRFF. CDR3 bases: TGCAGCGTTGAAGTTTCCCGACAGGGGCGGTTCTTC.

In this sample, this clone turned up once. The CDR3 nucleotides are TGCAGCGTTGGTCAACGCCTCGGGGAGACCCAGTACTTC. Amino acids: CSVGQRLGETQYF. The chain has TRBV29-1 and TRBJ2-5; unclear D gene. From germline, CDR1 is SQVTM and CDR2 ANQGSEA. The CDR3 extends over 13 amino acids. The V end was cut by 4 bases, the J end by 5 bases, with 14 bases between.

This clone was seen a few times. This chain links TRBV4-1 with TRBJ2-5; TRBD1 agrees at 7 bases. The CDR3 is made up of 18 amino acids. Germline trimming cut 0 bases from V and 5 bases from J; bases unmatched to any gene: 15. From germline, CDR1 is MGHRA and CDR2 YSYEKL. This CDR3 is CASSQDSRPDRYRETQYF. The CDR3 coding sequence is TGCGCCAGCAGCCAAGACTCCCGCCCGGACAGGTACAGGGAGACCCAGTACTTC.

The chain combines TRBV7-6 with TRBJ1-6; a possible D gene is TRBD1 (6 bases). Germline CDR1 is SGHVS and CDR2 is FNYEAQ. Trimming shortened V by 5 bases and J by 1 base, and 21 bases separated the two germline ends. This CDR3 has 19 residues. The CDR3 DNA is TGTGCCAGCAGCCCTAGGCCCCCAGGGGTCGGATCCTATAATTCACCCCTCCACTTT. Protein: CASSPRPPGVGSYNSPLHF.

The rearrangement links TRBV5-1 to TRBJ2-5; the match to TRBD1 covers 9 bases. The CDR3 has 14 residues. V lost 2 bases to trimming and J lost 5 bases; unmatched junction nucleotides: 4. Germline V gene lookup returns CDR1 SGHRS and CDR2 YFSETQ. The CDR3 DNA follows: TGCGCCAGCAGCTTACAGGGGGCCTGGGAGACCCAGTACTTC. This gives the protein CASSLQGAWETQYF.

The chain carries TRBV29-1 and TRBJ1-1; 8 bases align to TRBD1. The germline V gene has CDR1 SQVTM and CDR2 ANQGSEA. This CDR3 spans 13 amino acids. V dropped 2 bases and J dropped 3; count of bases not matched to a gene: 2. CDR3 sequence (DNA): TGCAGCGTTGAAATGGGACAGGACACTGAAGCTTTCTTT. It yields the protein CSVEMGQDTEAFF. Full variable domain (outside the CDR3, taken from reference TRBV29-1 and TRBJ1-1): SAVISQKPSRDICQRGTSLTIQCQVDSQVTMMFWYRQQPGQSLTLIATANQGSEATYESGFVIDKFPISRPNLTFSTLTVSNMSPEDSSIYLCSVEMGQDTEAFFGQGTRLTVV.

This chain uses TRBV29-1 with TRBJ2-7; D is perhaps TRBD1 or TRBD2 (5 bases each). Trimming pared 7 bases from V and 4 bases from J, leaving 17 bases between. In germline, CDR1 is SQVTM, CDR2 ANQGSEA. There are 13 residues in the CDR3. The CDR3 DNA reads TGCAGCGGCCGGGACCAGAATACGTACGAGCAGTACTTC. Encoded protein: CSGRDQNTYEQYF.

The chain joins TRBV29-1 to TRBJ2-3; D may correspond to TRBD1 or TRBD2 (6 bases each). CDR1 is SQVTM and CDR2 is ANQGSEA in the germline V gene. V lost 4 bases to trimming and J lost 2 bases, with 19 bases between them. CDR3 length equals 16 residues. The CDR3 protein is CSVAEGVGLNTDTQYF. CDR3 in DNA: TGCAGCGTTGCGGAGGGGGTAGGGCTTAACACAGATACGCAGTATTTT.

This clone occurred a few times. V gene TRBV28 combines with J gene TRBJ2-5, with 7 bases identical to TRBD1. Trimming removed 7 bases from V and 10 bases from J; junction bases left unmatched: 12. This CDR3 spans 13 amino acids. In germline, CDR1 is MDHEN, CDR2 SYDVKM. CDR3: CASTSGPTGDQYF. The CDR3 coding sequence is TGTGCCAGCACCTCAGGTCCAACAGGGGACCAGTACTTC.

V gene TRBV7-9 combines with J gene TRBJ1-1; D not resolved. The germline V gene encodes CDR1 SEHNR and CDR2 FQNEAQ (reference sequence). This CDR3 is built from 16 residues. V shed 6 bases and J shed 0 bases, with 17 bases lying between them. The CDR3 sequence: CASSPTRLTMNTEAFF. Here the CDR3 DNA reads TGTGCCAGCAGTCCTACCAGGCTAACTATGAACACTGAAGCTTTCTTT.

A word on this clone: The same CDR3 can be traced to other DNA sequences in this sample. This rearrangement joins TRBV29-1 to TRBJ1-6; TRBD1 agrees at 11 bases. The CDR3 contains 13 residues. Trimming cost V 4 bases and J 7 bases; bases outside gene matches: 0. Germline-derived CDR1 and CDR2 are SQVTM and ANQGSEA. This CDR3 reads CSVGDRGNSPLHF. In DNA, the CDR3 is TGCAGCGTTGGGGACAGGGGGAATTCACCCCTCCACTTT.